The entry below gives a single T cell receptor (beta chain) sequence along with its context. This entry belongs to a study of cytomegalovirus exposure and HLA in healthy donors. The CDR3 consists of 15 residues. The V gene's germline CDR1 is LNHNV and CDR2 YYDKDF (reference sequence). With 3 bases removed from V and 11 bases from J, the gap between germline ends came to 17 bases. 60 Vbeta and 13 Jbeta primers were used in PCR. Produced via immunoSEQ multiplex PCR; TCRdb's table is partial and in-frame only. The sample consists of about 150,000 clones, 70% to 85% of them appearing once. The specimen was PBMCs. This clonotype was sampled from a man between 25 and 39 years old in good health and CMV-seronegative. The V call is TRBV15, the J call TRBJ1-6; tentatively, D is TRBD1 (6 bases). CDR3 DNA sequence: TGTGCCACCAGCAGGGCTCGGGACATTTTTACACCCCTCCACTTT. It codes for CATSRARDIFTPLHF.